The present T cell receptor beta chain was sequenced within a study of human CD8 memory T cell subsets. Germline V gene sequence: CDR1 DFQATT, CDR2 SNEGSKA (reference sequence). CDR3 length: 15 amino acids. TPEX cells were exhausted-like CCR7+ PD-1+ TIGIT+ early memory CD8+ T cells. RNA was isolated from duplicate vials, each containing under 160,000 sorted CD8+ T cells, for every subset. UMI-labeled 5' RACE was used to make TCR beta libraries. In the authors' workflow: From around 3,000 to 20,000 functional CDR3 beta clonotypes were held in each TCR beta library. TCRdb re-called the 5' RACE reads; one entry per CDR3 protein, DNA not given. TCRdb assigned the V and J calls; the authors' analysis was not used. In total, the table holds around 6,300 distinct CDR3 sequences.

The V gene is TRBV20-1, the J gene TRBJ2-1; TCRdb's D gene call, TRBD1, goes unchecked for lack of DNA. Material for sequencing was CD8+ T cells from PBMCs. This TCR came from a human donor in good health. The CDR3 sequence is CSAREVGGSYNEQFF.